The 8 T cell receptor beta chains presented below share a single source sample, sequenced in a study of T-cell memory formation after mild COVID-19. TCRdb re-called the 5' RACE reads through MiXCR, storing one row per CDR3 protein. This repertoire shows under 300,000 distinct CDR3 sequences, over 15% found once; its top ten account for approximately 3.5%. The specimen was PBMCs or a T cell subset sorted from them (not recorded which). The origin of the receptors is a man aged 18 to 29 who had mild COVID-19 (a few samples of this study predate the infection). Cell type and time point are not known.

This sequence joins TRBV28 and TRBJ2-2; TRBD1 matches 9 bases. V gave up 4 bases and J gave up 10 bases; unmatched junction bases: 10. There are 15 residues in the CDR3. The germline V gene encodes CDR1 MDHEN and CDR2 SYDVKM. The chain's CDR3 is CASSSPGQGLMELFF. Written as DNA, the CDR3 is TGTGCCAGCAGTTCCCCGGGACAGGGTTTAATGGAGCTGTTTTTT.

The chain combines TRBV11-2 with TRBJ2-5; D is perhaps TRBD2 (5 bases). Trimming left V 4 bases short and J 6 bases short, with 9 bases between. CDR3 length: 12 amino acids. Germline V gene sequence: CDR1 SGHAT, CDR2 FQNNGV. In nucleotides, the CDR3 is TGTGCCAGCAGCTCCCGGGGTCAGACCCAGTACTTC. Amino acids: CASSSRGQTQYF.

The rearrangement joins TRBV7-6 to TRBJ1-3; no firm D call. This CDR3 spans 13 amino acids. Germline assignment: CDR1 SGHVS and CDR2 FNYEAQ. V lost 8 bases and J 3 bases, leaving 11 bases between the germline ends. The CDR3 here is CASAGFRGNTIYF. As DNA, the CDR3 is TGTGCCAGCGCGGGGTTTCGTGGAAACACCATATATTTT. Together with reference TRBV7-6 and TRBJ1-3, the CDR3 gives the full variable domain: GAGVSQSPRYKVTKRGQDVALRCDPISGHVSLYWYRQALGQGPEFLTYFNYEAQQDKSGLPNDRFSAERPEGSISTLTIQRTEQRDSAMYRCASAGFRGNTIYFGEGSWLTVV.

The chain uses TRBV6-5 and TRBJ1-5; tentatively, D is TRBD1 (6 bases). V lost 6 bases and J lost 2, with 11 bases in between. This CDR3 region has 14 residues. The germline V gene encodes CDR1 MNHEY and CDR2 SVGAGI. This chain's CDR3 is CASREGGGNQPQHF. CDR3 nucleotide sequence: TGTGCCAGCAGAGAGGGGGGGGGCAATCAGCCCCAGCATTTT.

This clonotype occurred a few times. This rearrangement joins TRBV5-1 to TRBJ1-4; no definite D call. Germline-derived CDR1 and CDR2 are SGHRS and YFSETQ. CDR3 length equals 14 residues. V was trimmed by 4 bases and J by 2 bases, leaving 9 bases between them. CDR3 nucleotides: TGCGCCAGCAGCGAGGGAGGTACTAATGAAAAACTGTTTTTT. Amino acids: CASSEGGTNEKLFF.

The sample holds many counts of this clonotype. The rearrangement uses TRBV7-2 and TRBJ2-7; D is uncertain. V gave up 5 bases and J gave up 6 bases, with 14 bases separating them. CDR3 length: 13 residues. The germline V gene has CDR1 SGHTA and CDR2 FQGNSA. In DNA, the CDR3 is TGTGCCAGCAGCGTCACAGAAGGTCGCGAGCAGTACGTC. This codes for CASSVTEGREQYV.

The genes are TRBV5-8 and TRBJ2-3, with 7 bases matching TRBD1. The CDR3 is 17 amino acids. The V gene end was trimmed by 3 bases and the J gene end by 2 bases; junction bases not matched to a gene: 12. CDR1 and CDR2 from the germline V gene are SGHTS and YDEGEE. The CDR3 reads CASSYAGTALPTDTQYF. The CDR3 nucleotides read TGTGCCAGCAGCTACGCCGGGACAGCGCTGCCCACAGATACGCAGTATTTT.

In the case of this clonotype: Since the CDR3 does not end with the conserved phenylalanine or tryptophan, this likely comes from a read error. No DNA is shown, since the ends of the CDR3 on it are uncertain; the CDR3 is the one TCRdb lists. V and J are TRBV3-1 and TRBJ2-5; the table gives TRBD1 as D, unverified against the DNA. The CDR3 spans 11 amino acids, including both terminal residues. The germline V gene has CDR1 LGHDT and CDR2 YNNKEL (reference sequence). Here the CDR3 reads CASSQGQKTHL.